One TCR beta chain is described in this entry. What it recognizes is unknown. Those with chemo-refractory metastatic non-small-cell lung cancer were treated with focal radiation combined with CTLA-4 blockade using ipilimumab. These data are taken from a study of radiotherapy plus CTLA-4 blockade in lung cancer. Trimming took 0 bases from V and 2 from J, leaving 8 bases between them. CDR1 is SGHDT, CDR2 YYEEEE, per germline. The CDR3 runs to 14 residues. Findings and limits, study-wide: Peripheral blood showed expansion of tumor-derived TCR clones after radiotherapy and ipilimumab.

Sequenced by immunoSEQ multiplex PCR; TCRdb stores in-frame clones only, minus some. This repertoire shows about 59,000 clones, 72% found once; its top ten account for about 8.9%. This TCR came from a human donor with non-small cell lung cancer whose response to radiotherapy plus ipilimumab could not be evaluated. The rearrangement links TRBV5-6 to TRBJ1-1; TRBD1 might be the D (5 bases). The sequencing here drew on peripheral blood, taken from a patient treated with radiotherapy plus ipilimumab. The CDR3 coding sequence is TGTGCCAGCAGCTTGGGACAGATAAACACTGAAGCTTTCTTT. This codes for CASSLGQINTEAFF.